This T cell receptor (beta chain) was sequenced during a study of radiation and T cells in renal cell carcinoma. The overall study: Nephrectomy followed 15 Gy stereotactic body radiation by 4 weeks.

With regard to this clone: The antigen is not known.

Study-wide findings and caveats: Baseline intratumoral clonotype presence is unknown without pretreatment biopsies. In blood, top tumor clones expanded by 2 weeks, shrinking by 4.

Specified time point: baseline pretreatment blood. Sample treatment: 15 Gy SBRT to primary tumor, nephrectomy 4 weeks later. The tumor was a clear cell renal cell carcinoma. The table came from immunoSEQ multiplex PCR; TCRdb's copy has only in-frame clones and leaves some out. The repertoire holds 100,000 or so clones, with 75% to 90% as singletons. Germline V lookup: CDR1 SGDLS, CDR2 YYNGEE. Trimming removed 4 bases from V and 4 bases from J; junction bases left unmatched: 10. There are 15 residues in the CDR3. The TCR originated in a middle-aged man with renal cell carcinoma. Sequenced material: blood, taken from a patient whose treatment included radiotherapy and nephrectomy. This chain connects TRBV9 to TRBJ1-1, with 7 bases fitting TRBD1. This chain's CDR3 is CASSRMTGIGTEAFF. The CDR3 DNA follows: TGTGCCAGCAGCCGCATGACAGGGATTGGCACTGAAGCTTTCTTT.